One and the same sample provided the 17 T cell receptor beta chains below, sequenced in a study of blood T cell repertoires in COVID-19. Data came from immunoSEQ multiplex PCR; TCRdb stores just in-frame clones and leaves some out. The sample lists about 33,000 clones, 85% occurring once. Sequencing was performed on peripheral blood. The source of these receptors is a human donor in a cohort sampled during active COVID-19.

The J gene is TRBJ1-4, the V gene TRBV5-1; no clear D. Germline V gene lookup returns CDR1 SGHRS and CDR2 YFSETQ. The V gene lost 1 base and the J gene lost 7 bases, with 14 bases spanning the gap. This CDR3 is 15 amino acids long. The CDR3 is CASSLLAESGEKLFF. DNA for the CDR3: TGCGCCAGCAGCTTGTTAGCCGAGTCGGGTGAAAAACTGTTTTTT.

The chain recombines TRBV5-4 with TRBJ1-2; D possibly corresponds to TRBD1 (6 bases). The germline CDR1 and CDR2 sequences are SGHNT and YYREEE (reference sequence). V dropped 4 bases and J dropped 8 bases, with 18 bases sitting between them. The CDR3 extends over 14 amino acids. The CDR3 DNA is TGTGCCAGCAGCCCCCCGGGGGGCCTCGAGGGCTACACCTTC. It encodes CASSPPGGLEGYTF. Supplemented by reference TRBV5-4 and TRBJ1-2, the full variable domain reads ETGVTQSPTHLIKTRGQQVTLRCSSQSGHNTVSWYQQALGQGPQFIFQYYREEENGRGNFPPRFSGLQFPNYSSELNVNALELDDSALYLCASSPPGGLEGYTFGSGTRLTVV.

This sequence joins TRBV5-1 and TRBJ2-1; 8 nucleotides agree with TRBD1. The V segment lost 5 bases and the J segment 4 bases; nucleotides outside the gene matches: 8. The CDR3 consists of 15 residues. Germline CDR1 reads SGHRS; CDR2 reads YFSETQ. CDR3 sequence reads: CASSSGQGSYNEQFF. The CDR3 region has the DNA TGCGCCAGCAGTTCTGGACAGGGTTCATACAATGAGCAGTTCTTC.

The V call is TRBV7-2, the J call TRBJ2-7; TRBD2 is a possible D gene (5 bases). The CDR3 has 13 amino acids. The germline V gene has CDR1 SGHTA and CDR2 FQGNSA. Trimming removed 8 bases at V and 0 bases at J, with 11 bases between. The CDR3 DNA sequence: TGTGCCAGCGGCGGGCACAGCTCCTACGAGCAGTACTTC. It encodes CASGGHSSYEQYF. The full variable domain, completed using reference TRBV7-2 and TRBJ2-7, is GAGVSQSPSNKVTEKGKDVELRCDPISGHTALYWYRQSLGQGLEFLIYFQGNSAPDKSGLPSDRFSAERTGGSVSTLTIQRTQQEDSAVYLCASGGHSSYEQYFGPGTRLTVT.

The gene calls are TRBV3-1 (or the pseudogene TRBV3-2) and TRBJ1-2; D is undetermined. Trimming pared 0 bases from V and 6 bases from J, leaving 11 bases between. The CDR3 loop spans 14 amino acids. CDR1 LGHDT and CDR2 YNNKEL come from the germline V gene (reference sequence). CDR3 protein: CASSQDRRINGYTF. In nucleotides, the CDR3 is TGTGCCAGCAGCCAAGACAGGCGAATCAATGGCTACACCTTC.

The chain has TRBV6-5 and TRBJ2-7; 8 bases are a match to TRBD2. The CDR3 has 15 residues. V lost 5 bases and J lost 0; bases outside the gene matches: 6. Germline V gene lookup returns CDR1 MNHEY and CDR2 SVGAGI. Here the CDR3 reads CASSPTSGSSYEQYF. CDR3 sequence (DNA): TGTGCCAGCAGTCCGACGAGCGGGAGCTCCTACGAGCAGTACTTC.

The gene calls are TRBV24-1 and TRBJ2-1; 12 bases fit TRBD2. Unmatched junction bases numbered 13, after V lost 3 bases and J lost 5 bases. This CDR3 is 19 amino acids long. The germline gives CDR1 KGHDR, CDR2 SFDVKD. The CDR3 region is CATSDTPGTSGWADNEQFF. The CDR3 region has the DNA TGTGCCACCAGTGATACCCCGGGGACTAGCGGGTGGGCTGACAATGAGCAGTTCTTC.

The rearrangement links TRBV13 to TRBJ2-5, with no clear D. V dropped 4 bases and J dropped 1 base, with 10 bases sitting between them. Germline V gives CDR1 PRHDT, CDR2 FYEKMQ (reference sequence). The CDR3 is 14 amino acids. The CDR3 protein is CASSSGEAQETQYF. In DNA, the CDR3 is TGTGCCAGCAGCTCTGGAGAAGCCCAAGAGACCCAGTACTTC.

The chain joins TRBV29-1 to TRBJ2-3; maybe TRBD2 (6 bases). Germline V gives CDR1 SQVTM, CDR2 ANQGSEA. The CDR3 has 14 residues. The germline V and J ends were trimmed by 5 bases and 1 base, with 13 bases remaining between them. The CDR3 bases are TGCAGCGTTCGGAGGGCGAGCCGCACAGATACGCAGTATTTT. Its translation: CSVRRASRTDTQYF.

This sequence joins TRBV18 and TRBJ2-3; 7 bases map to TRBD2. Unmatched junction bases numbered 23, after V lost 3 bases and J lost 5 bases. The CDR3 extends over 20 amino acids. Germline V gives CDR1 KGHSH, CDR2 LQKENI. CDR3 sequence reads: CASSPLSVAGTPGGKDTQYF. The DNA of the CDR3 is TGTGCCAGCTCACCTTTGTCTGTGGCTGGGACGCCGGGGGGAAAAGATACGCAGTATTTT.

This sequence joins TRBV5-4 and TRBJ1-1; D is perhaps TRBD1 (6 bases). V lost 4 bases and J 1 base, leaving 14 bases between the germline ends. The germline V gene encodes CDR1 SGHNT and CDR2 YYREEE (reference sequence). CDR3 length: 15 amino acids. This CDR3 reads CASSLMGAGNTEAFF. In DNA, the CDR3 is TGTGCCAGCAGCCTTATGGGGGCAGGGAACACTGAAGCTTTCTTT.

The chain's CDR3 is CASSFGAGGSYNEQFF. The CDR3, as DNA: TGTGCCAGCAGCTTTGGAGCGGGGGGCTCCTACAATGAGCAGTTCTTC. The chain carries TRBV5-4 and TRBJ2-1, with 9 bases identical to TRBD2. The CDR3 runs to 16 residues. In germline, CDR1 is SGHNT, CDR2 YYREEE (reference sequence). The ends lost 2 bases at V and 0 bases at J; junction bases unmatched: 3. Drawing the rest from reference TRBV5-4 and TRBJ2-1, the complete variable domain is ETGVTQSPTHLIKTRGQQVTLRCSSQSGHNTVSWYQQALGQGPQFIFQYYREEENGRGNFPPRFSGLQFPNYSSELNVNALELDDSALYLCASSFGAGGSYNEQFFGPGTRLTVL.

The chain has TRBV7-8 and TRBJ1-1; 7 nucleotides match TRBD1. The CDR3 has 15 residues. V dropped 6 bases and J dropped 5; count of bases not matched to a gene: 12. In germline, CDR1 is SGHVS, CDR2 FQNEAQ. CDR3 in amino acids: CASRDDRARGTEAFF. CDR3 coding DNA: TGTGCCAGCAGGGACGACAGGGCCAGAGGTACTGAAGCTTTCTTT.

The V and J genes are TRBV11-2 and TRBJ2-1; 10 nucleotides agree with TRBD2. Germline V CDR1 and CDR2: SGHAT, FQNNGV. The junction had 10 bases not matched to a gene; V was cut back by 1 base and J by 13 bases. The CDR3 runs to 15 residues. Here the CDR3 DNA reads TGTGCCAGCAGCTTAGGAACCAAAGCGGGAGGGTTCCAGTTCTTC. This codes for CASSLGTKAGGFQFF.

The rearrangement joins TRBV24-1 to TRBJ2-1, with D perhaps matching TRBD1 (5 bases). Germline V gives CDR1 KGHDR, CDR2 SFDVKD. Between the trimmed V and J ends, which lost 5 bases and 7 bases, there was a span of 17 bases. The CDR3 contains 15 residues. CDR3 sequence (DNA): TGTGCCACCAGTGGGGTGGGCAGGGCCGTGAATGAGCAGTTCTTC. It specifies CATSGVGRAVNEQFF.

The rearrangement joins TRBV6-5 to TRBJ1-1, with D perhaps matching TRBD1 (6 bases). The CDR3 is 14 residues long. CDR1 and CDR2 from the germline V gene are MNHEY and SVGAGI. Between the trimmed V and J ends, which lost 5 bases and 7 bases, there was a span of 17 bases. The CDR3 sequence is CASSSRTASNEAFF. The CDR3 nucleotides are TGTGCCAGCAGTAGTAGGACAGCCTCCAATGAAGCTTTCTTT.

V and J are TRBV23-1 and TRBJ1-5; D remains unclear. TRBV23-1 is known as an ORF, though its function is uncertain. The germline V and J ends were trimmed by 2 bases and 9 bases, with 5 bases remaining between them. The CDR3 has 11 amino acids. The CDR3, as DNA: TGCGCCAGCAGTCAACGCAGGCCCCAGCATTTT. This gives the protein CASSQRRPQHF.